Shown below are 21 T cell receptor beta chains from a single sample sequenced in a study of radiation and T cells in renal cell carcinoma. Specified time point: baseline pretreatment blood. Treatment reported: 15 Gy SBRT to primary tumor, nephrectomy 4 weeks later. Produced via immunoSEQ multiplex PCR; TCRdb's table is partial and in-frame only. The data contain about 130,000 clones, approximately 80% of them seen just once; the ten biggest clones take up about 3%. The sample in question was blood, obtained from a patient whose treatment included radiotherapy and nephrectomy. Receptor source: a woman aged 60-70 years with renal cell carcinoma.

The chain uses TRBV11-3 and TRBJ2-7; 13 bases align to TRBD2. This CDR3 has 16 residues. The V and J ends lost 1 base and 2 bases, in that order; junction bases with no gene match: 2. Germline lookup yields CDR1 SGHNT and CDR2 YENEEA. Written as DNA, the CDR3 is TGTGCCAGCAGCTTAGGGGGACTAGCGGGGACCTACGAGCAGTACTTC. Amino acid sequence: CASSLGGLAGTYEQYF.

The table lists this clone with a few counts. The chain recombines TRBV9 with TRBJ1-1, with D possibly matching TRBD1 (5 bases). Trimming removed 0 bases at V and 1 base at J, with 10 bases between. CDR1 and CDR2 (germline): SGDLS, YYNGEE. This CDR3 is built from 15 residues. This chain's CDR3 is CASSVDRGPNTEAFF. DNA of the CDR3: TGTGCCAGCAGCGTAGATCGGGGCCCGAACACTGAAGCTTTCTTT.

CDR3 nucleotide sequence: TGTGCCAGCAGTAGCAACAGGGGCTGGCACGAGCAGTACTTC. Translated, it gives CASSSNRGWHEQYF. This sequence joins TRBV28 and TRBJ2-7; 7 bases fit TRBD1. CDR1 MDHEN and CDR2 SYDVKM come from the germline V gene. Trimming cost V 5 bases and J 5 bases; bases outside gene matches: 9. This CDR3 has 14 amino acids. The whole variable domain, remainder taken from reference TRBV28 and TRBJ2-7, is DVKVTQSSRYLVKRTGEKVFLECVQDMDHENMFWYRQDPGLGLRLIYFSYDVKMKEKGDIPEGYSVSREKKERFSLILESASTNQTSMYLCASSSNRGWHEQYFGPGTRLTVT.

The table lists this clone with a count of one. The chain is built from TRBV28 and TRBJ1-6, with no clear D. Germline CDR1 and CDR2: MDHEN and SYDVKM. With 7 bases removed from V and 10 bases from J, the gap between germline ends came to 11 bases. The CDR3 is 12 residues long. This chain's CDR3 is CASKAILSPLHF. The CDR3 DNA follows: TGTGCCAGCAAGGCAATCCTATCACCCCTCCACTTT.

The table lists this clone with a few counts. The chain joins TRBV7-9 to TRBJ2-3, with D unresolved. The CDR3 runs to 13 residues. The V gene lost 5 bases and the J gene lost 0 bases, with 6 bases spanning the gap. Germline loops: CDR1 SEHNR, CDR2 FQNEAQ (reference sequence). The DNA of the CDR3 is TGTGCCAGCAGCCAACATAGCACAGATACGCAGTATTTT. Amino acids: CASSQHSTDTQYF.

This chain links TRBV7-3 with TRBJ2-6; maybe TRBD1 (6 bases). Germline V gene lookup returns CDR1 SGHTA and CDR2 FQGTGA. The ends were cut back, 2 bases at V and 4 bases at J, with 9 bases in the middle. This CDR3 is 15 amino acids long. The chain's CDR3 is CASSLQGTGANVLTF. CDR3 coding DNA: TGTGCCAGCAGCTTACAGGGGACCGGGGCCAACGTCCTGACTTTC.

V is TRBV7-9 and J is TRBJ1-1; D is unclear. V was cut by 4 bases and J by 11 bases, with 14 bases left in between. The length of the CDR3 is 12 residues. Germline values: CDR1 SEHNR, CDR2 FQNEAQ (reference sequence). For the CDR3, the DNA is TGTGCCAGCAGCTCCCCGGAATCCGTGGCTTTCTTT. Translated: CASSSPESVAFF.

The chain employs TRBV6-4 and TRBJ1-5; D is ambiguous. Trimming removed 5 bases at V and 4 bases at J, with 15 bases between. The CDR3 spans 15 residues. Per the germline V gene, CDR1 is MRHNA and CDR2 is SNTAGT. CDR3 residues: CASSLREGQNQPQHF. CDR3 DNA sequence: TGTGCCAGCAGTTTAAGAGAAGGTCAGAATCAGCCCCAGCATTTT.

The chain carries TRBV28 and TRBJ1-2, with 7 bases lining up with TRBD1. This CDR3 region has 13 residues. The junction had 5 bases not matched to a gene; V was cut back by 7 bases and J by 3 bases. Germline CDR1 and CDR2: MDHEN and SYDVKM. The CDR3 region has the DNA TGTGCCAGCAAAACAGGGGTGGACTATGGCTACACCTTC. Residues: CASKTGVDYGYTF.

The rearrangement uses TRBV2 and TRBJ2-2, with 8 bases fitting TRBD1. V was pared by 7 bases and J by 5 bases, with 6 bases of the junction left unmatched. The germline V gene encodes CDR1 SNHLY and CDR2 FYNNEI. This CDR3 spans 14 amino acids. The CDR3 loop is CASIRDRQTGELFF. CDR3 sequence (DNA): TGTGCCAGCATCCGGGACAGGCAAACCGGGGAGCTGTTTTTT.

V and J are TRBV6-1 and TRBJ1-4; 8 bases match TRBD1. The CDR3 consists of 15 residues. V dropped 5 bases and J dropped 7; count of bases not matched to a gene: 9. Germline CDR1 reads MNHNS; CDR2 reads SASEGT. The CDR3: CASSPTGGWGEKLFF. The CDR3 DNA reads TGTGCCAGCAGTCCTACAGGGGGTTGGGGTGAAAAACTGTTTTTT.

This clone is a singleton in its sample. Sequence at one end of the junction differs from germline and may be a read error. The chain uses TRBV7-7 and TRBJ1-3; D not certain. The CDR3 has 13 amino acids. Germline lookup yields CDR1 SSHAT and CDR2 FNYEAQ (reference sequence). DNA of the CDR3: TGTGCTAGCAGCTTCGGGCCTGGAAACACCATATATTTT. Amino acids: CASSFGPGNTIYF.

This clone was observed a few times. The V and J genes are TRBV5-1 and TRBJ2-1; D is uncertain. Germline CDR1 is SGHRS and CDR2 is YFSETQ. The CDR3 runs 13 residues. The V end lost 1 base, the J end lost 10 bases, and 12 bases lay between the germline ends. The CDR3 is CASSLPVAGEQFF. The CDR3 bases are TGCGCCAGCAGCTTGCCGGTAGCAGGCGAGCAGTTCTTC.

The chain joins TRBV29-1 to TRBJ1-1; TRBD1 might be the D (5 bases). Germline V gene data show CDR1 as SQVTM and CDR2 as ANQGSEA. V was pared by 7 bases and J by 6 bases, with 18 bases between. The CDR3 runs 13 residues. CDR3: CSAQPSGRPEAFF. The DNA of the CDR3 is TGCAGCGCTCAACCCTCGGGACGGCCTGAAGCTTTCTTT.

The chain links TRBV19 to TRBJ1-3, with D unresolved. Germline V CDR1 and CDR2: LNHDA, SQIVND (reference sequence). The V end was cut by 5 bases, the J end by 1 base, with 6 bases between. The CDR3 has 13 residues. The CDR3 sequence: CASSQVSGNTIYF. The CDR3 coding sequence is TGTGCCAGTAGTCAAGTATCTGGAAACACCATATATTTT.

In DNA form, the CDR3 reads TGTGCCAGCAGTCCTACGGGGGGTGAAGCTTTCTTT. Translated: CASSPTGGEAFF. This chain joins TRBV27 and TRBJ1-1, with D perhaps matching TRBD1 (5 bases). This CDR3 has 12 amino acids. CDR1 and CDR2 from the germline V gene are MNHEY and SMNVEV (reference sequence). Trimming left V 5 bases short and J 7 bases short, with 11 bases between.

J is TRBJ1-1 and V is TRBV30; D possibly corresponds to TRBD1 (5 bases). Trimming took 8 bases from V and 6 from J, leaving 19 bases between them. The CDR3 covers 13 residues. CDR1 GTSNPN and CDR2 SVGIG come from the germline V gene (reference sequence). The CDR3 DNA reads TGTGCCAGTATATCCAGGGTTTACGCTGAAGCTTTCTTT. Translation: CASISRVYAEAFF.

CDR3 coding DNA: TGTGCCAGCAGTTCGACTGGAGGCACTGAAGCTTTCTTT. The encoded protein is CASSSTGGTEAFF. The V gene is TRBV6-5, the J gene TRBJ1-1; D not certain. Per germline, CDR1 MNHEY and CDR2 SVGAGI. This CDR3 is 13 amino acids long. The V end was cut by 4 bases, the J end by 4 bases, with 10 bases between.

The chain joins TRBV18 to TRBJ2-2; 8 bases map to TRBD1. The J segment lost 1 base and the V segment lost 5 bases, leaving 3 bases of the junction unmatched. CDR1 is KGHSH and CDR2 is LQKENI in the germline V gene. The CDR3 is 15 residues long. DNA of the CDR3: TGTGCCAGCTCAACCGGGACAGGGAACACCGGGGAGCTGTTTTTT. Protein product: CASSTGTGNTGELFF.

The chain has TRBV19 and TRBJ2-3, with D perhaps TRBD1 or TRBD2 (5 bases each). The germline V gene encodes CDR1 LNHDA and CDR2 SQIVND (reference sequence). The CDR3 spans 15 residues. Trimming pared 4 bases from V and 5 bases from J, leaving 16 bases between. The CDR3 is CASSTHRDLQDTQYF. The CDR3 DNA reads as TGTGCCAGTAGTACCCACCGGGACCTCCAAGATACGCAGTATTTT.

J is TRBJ1-2 and V is TRBV11-2; tentatively, D is TRBD1 (6 bases). This CDR3 has 18 amino acids. V was trimmed by 4 bases and J by 4 bases, leaving 25 bases between them. Germline values: CDR1 SGHAT, CDR2 FQNNGV. The CDR3 DNA reads as TGTGCCAGCAGCTCCGACCGGGACACCCTTAGGGAGGGCTATGGCTACACCTTC. Amino acids: CASSSDRDTLREGYGYTF. The full variable domain, with the rest looked up from reference TRBV11-2 and TRBJ1-2, is EAGVAQSPRYKIIEKRQSVAFWCNPISGHATLYWYQQILGQGPKLLIQFQNNGVVDDSQLPKDRFSAERLKGVDSTLKIQPAKLEDSAVYLCASSSDRDTLREGYGYTFGSGTRLTVV.